The sequence of this TCR beta chain was determined in a study of blood T cells in healthy people across ages. Notes on the study in general: Researchers report that TCR beta diversity correlated strongly with naive T cell percentage.

For the second PCR, which ran for roughly 6 to 12 cycles, a sample-barcoded 5' primer and a J-beta primer mix were used. TCRdb re-derived calls from the 5' RACE reads in MiXCR, one entry per CDR3 protein. The sample has around 1,600,000 distinct CDR3 sequences, less than 45% seen once. In the case of this clonotype: Its antigen is not known. A junction boundary mismatches the germline segment, possibly from a read error.

The length of the CDR3 is 13 residues. Germline lookup yields CDR1 DFQATT and CDR2 SNEGSKA (reference sequence). The sequencing input was blood. The receptor comes from a woman between 18 and 29 years old in good health. This rearrangement joins TRBV20-1 to TRBJ1-2; 7 bases line up with TRBD1. The CDR3 here is CSAGDRVWLGYTF. The CDR3 nucleotides read TGCAGTGCTGGAGACAGGGTTTGGCTTGGCTACACCTTC.